This is a list of T cell receptor beta chains from one sample in a study of control samples from healthy donors and cancer patients. Profiled with immunoSEQ multiplex PCR; TCRdb holds only in-frame clones, not every one. The data contain about 100,000 clones, over 75% of them singletons. What was sequenced was blood. The receptor source for this set is a woman aged 50 to 60 in good health. Both conserved end residues are trimmed from each CDR3. Each record gives: V gene, clone size, CDR3 protein. The size entry is marked missing in some rows and otherwise reads once, few, many or a size class.

TRBV15	-	ATSRGGTEAF
TRBV10-3	-	AIANTGELF
TRBV7-3	once	ASSLDARTLHSGANVLT
TRBV7-9	-	ASTIFLQGVGGYT
TRBV4-3	-	ASSHQASGRVVYNEQF
TRBV13	once	ASSLGGGAGNEQF
TRBV4-3	-	ASSLRQGSNQPQH
TRBV19	-	ASTYDQRGTDTQY
TRBV6-2/TRBV6-3	-	ASSYSGQTLYDNYGYT
TRBV29-1	-	SVATSGRRRELF
TRBV7-2	-	ASSLDLDGYNEQF
TRBV24-1	-	ATSDDSWQAGTKETQY
TRBV29-1	-	SVQGANYGYT
TRBV4-3	-	ASSQTGAQRDTQY
TRBV2	medium-sized	ASTTTNQPQH
TRBV19	-	ASSISLDYGYT
TRBV3-1/TRBV3-2	few	ASSQSRGYGYT
TRBV18	-	ASSPYEGLSTDTQY
TRBV12-3/TRBV12-4	-	ASSRTSGGELF
TRBV6-1	-	ASSEAGRGYT
TRBV7-9	few	ASSFTGRTGELF
TRBV3-1/TRBV3-2	few	ASSRAGQGDYT
TRBV19	-	ASQGDREFRSNQPQH
TRBV20-1	-	SARGYYEQY
TRBV21-1	-	ASSTRQGRRTNEKLF
TRBV6-5	-	ASSYSDGSGSGYT
TRBV9	-	ASSGRSSGSLNEQF
TRBV5-6	few	ASSPVDSQNEQF
TRBV7-8	-	ASSSRPISGSNQPQH
TRBV6-5	-	ASSYYGQGARGYT
TRBV6-5	-	ASSLGRYNEKLF
TRBV7-5	-	VRSIQATGETQY
TRBV29-1	once	SYNFGNTQY
TRBV27	-	ASSLAGWEARVDPRTDTQY
TRBV9	-	ASSVVGTSEQY
TRBV4-1	-	ASSQPGAYNEQF
TRBV9	once	ASSVGGTGPSEAF
TRBV14	-	ASSLTGREQF
TRBV27	-	ASSLYRGGWYGYT
TRBV29-1	once	SVDLDRNQETQY
TRBV2	-	ASSEGRRGTTNQPQH
TRBV11-3	-	ASSPGEGGGDTQY
TRBV6-4	-	ASSVREAPGEKLF
TRBV11-1	few	ASSSQQKPYGYT
TRBV4-3	-	ASSQDSRGLHPQH
TRBV25-1	-	ASPPSNNEQF
TRBV19	-	ASSWAPQETQY
TRBV14	-	ASSKVGTGRGIQY
TRBV14	-	ASSQVVGTDTQY
TRBV7-2	-	ASSPRWASEETQY